The rows below give T cell receptor beta chains drawn from one sample of a study of T cell repertoires in cytomegalovirus infection. TCRdb re-called the reads through MiXCR, storing one row per CDR3 protein. The sample shows around 490,000 distinct CDR3 sequences, 26% of them seen only once. What was sequenced was PBMCs. The receptors were sampled from a human donor in good health (CMV status not recorded). Some clones in this sample may be carry-over from other donors' samples. CDR3s include the opening cysteine and the closing phenylalanine or tryptophan. D genes are given only for firm matches. Expanded clones are given a class, and other clones once, few, many or no size at all.

TRBD1	TRBV4-3	TRBJ1-3	NA	CASSPDRGIGNTIYF	TGCGCCAGCAGCCCGGACAGGGGGATTGGAAACACCATATATTTT
TRBD1	TRBV7-2	TRBJ2-5	NA	CASSTGTGVSKTQYF	TGTGCCAGCAGTACCGGGACAGGGGTTTCGAAGACCCAGTACTTC
TRBD1	TRBV20-1	TRBJ1-1	NA	CSASEGQGFAEAFF	TGCAGTGCTAGTGAAGGACAGGGATTCGCTGAAGCTTTCTTT
NA	TRBV2	TRBJ2-7	NA	CASTLRGSYEQYF	TGTGCCAGCACGCTTCGGGGATCCTACGAGCAGTACTTC
TRBD2	TRBV6-1	TRBJ2-1	NA	CASSEWREYYNEQFF	TGTGCCAGCAGTGAGTGGCGGGAGTATTACAATGAGCAGTTCTTC
NA	TRBV27	TRBJ2-3	NA	CASRGETYTDTQYF	TGTGCCAGCAGGGGGGAGACGTACACAGATACGCAGTATTTT
NA	TRBV2	TRBJ2-1	few	CASSEGFYNEQFF	TGTGCCAGCAGTGAAGGATTTTACAATGAGCAGTTCTTC
TRBD2	TRBV30	TRBJ2-1	NA	CAWTFTSGRSNEQFF	TGTGCCTGGACTTTCACTAGCGGGAGGAGCAATGAGCAGTTCTTC
NA	TRBV12-5	TRBJ1-1	NA	CASGLGGSLEAFF	TGTGCTAGTGGTTTAGGCGGATCCCTTGAAGCTTTCTTT
NA	TRBV10-3	TRBJ1-5	many	CAISAGEGNQPQHF	TGTGCCATCAGTGCAGGGGAAGGGAATCAGCCCCAGCATTTT
TRBD2	TRBV6-2/TRBV6-3	TRBJ2-1	NA	CASSTLAGSSHNEQFF	TGTGCCAGCAGTACGTTAGCGGGAAGCAGCCACAATGAGCAGTTCTTC
TRBD1	TRBV19	TRBJ1-1	few	CASRDRGDTEAFF	TGTGCCAGTAGGGACAGGGGGGACACTGAAGCTTTCTTT
NA	TRBV2	TRBJ2-5	NA	CASSELTEQETQYF	TGTGCCAGCAGTGAACTGACGGAGCAAGAGACCCAGTACTTC
NA	TRBV2	TRBJ1-5	NA	CASSDRSRPNQPQHF	TGTGCCAGCAGTGATCGAAGTAGACCCAATCAGCCCCAGCATTTT
TRBD2	TRBV30	TRBJ2-7	few	CAWSVGLASYEQYF	TGTGCCTGGAGTGTCGGACTAGCGAGCTACGAGCAGTACTTC
TRBD2	TRBV7-6	TRBJ2-1	NA	CASSSLSGSRGAEQFF	TGTGCCAGCAGCTCCCTTAGCGGGAGTAGGGGGGCAGAGCAGTTCTTC
TRBD2	TRBV28	TRBJ2-2	NA	CASSTSGGELFF	TGTGCCAGCAGTACTAGCGGAGGGGAGCTGTTTTTT
NA	TRBV7-2	TRBJ1-6	many	CASSLRVSGRSNLNSPLHF	TGTGCCAGCAGCTTAAGAGTCTCAGGGCGCTCTAACCTTAATTCACCCCTCCACTTT
NA	TRBV9	TRBJ1-2	NA	CASSVKGGDTTYTF	TGTGCCAGCAGCGTGAAAGGGGGGGACACCACCTACACCTTC
NA	TRBV27	TRBJ2-4	few	CASSLEGGITKNIQYF	TGTGCCAGCAGTTTGGAGGGGGGCATAACCAAAAACATTCAGTACTTC
NA	TRBV11-3	TRBJ1-3	few	CASSLTVSGNTIYF	TGTGCCAGCAGCCTGACCGTTTCTGGAAACACCATATATTTT
TRBD1	TRBV20-1	TRBJ2-7	NA	CRGDRSSYEQYF	TGCAGGGGGGACAGGAGCTCCTACGAGCAGTACTTC
NA	TRBV7-9	TRBJ1-2	NA	CASSLAAGEAYGYTF	TGTGCCAGCAGCTTAGCAGCAGGGGAAGCCTATGGCTACACCTTC
NA	TRBV6-1	TRBJ1-3	once	CASSDRAVSGNTIYF	TGTGCCAGCAGTGACAGGGCCGTCTCTGGAAACACCATATATTTT
NA	TRBV12-3/TRBV12-4	TRBJ1-1	NA	CASSLALMTAEAFF	TGTGCCAGCAGTTTAGCGCTAATGACAGCTGAAGCTTTCTTT
NA	TRBV5-4	TRBJ2-5	few	CASSLAGDGQYF	TGTGCCAGCAGCTTGGCTGGGGATGGCCAGTACTTC
TRBD1	TRBV7-2	TRBJ2-1	many	CAAAQGLNNEQFF	TGTGCCGCGGCACAGGGGCTAAACAATGAGCAGTTCTTC
NA	TRBV7-9	TRBJ2-2	NA	CASSLVRDTGELFF	TGTGCCAGCAGCTTAGTTAGGGACACCGGGGAGCTGTTTTTT
TRBD1	TRBV12-3/TRBV12-4	TRBJ1-3	NA	CASSFEPRGPGNTIYF	TGTGCCAGCAGTTTCGAACCCAGGGGGCCAGGAAACACCATATATTTT
NA	TRBV20-1	TRBJ2-3	few	CSARAPMDTQYF	TGCAGTGCTAGGGCCCCTATGGATACGCAGTATTTT
TRBD2	TRBV2	TRBJ2-1	NA	CASGRDPGTSRSHEQFF	TGTGCCAGCGGTCGGGACCCCGGGACTAGCAGGTCCCATGAGCAGTTCTTC
TRBD2	TRBV20-1	TRBJ2-7	NA	CSARDPFQRLAGVVSYEQYF	TGCAGTGCTAGAGATCCGTTTCAAAGGTTAGCGGGAGTTGTTTCCTACGAGCAGTACTTC
TRBD1	TRBV7-9	TRBJ1-1	NA	CASSSGQGKNTEAFF	TGTGCCAGCAGCTCCGGACAGGGAAAAAACACTGAAGCTTTCTTT
NA	TRBV6-1	TRBJ2-7	few	CASSGGTYEQYF	TGTGCCAGCAGCGGGGGTACCTACGAGCAGTACTTC
NA	TRBV7-2	TRBJ1-3	many	CASSLFGAHSGNTIYF	TGTGCCAGCAGCTTATTTGGGGCCCACTCTGGAAACACCATATATTTT
NA	TRBV11-3	TRBJ1-1	few	CASSLGGVVTEAFF	TGTGCCAGCAGCTTGGGAGGGGTCGTCACTGAAGCTTTCTTT
NA	TRBV19	TRBJ1-1	few	CASSTGMQGTEAFF	TGTGCCAGTAGTACCGGAATGCAGGGGACTGAAGCTTTCTTT
TRBD2	TRBV7-2	TRBJ2-5	few	CASSRASGSGETQYF	TGTGCCAGCAGTCGGGCTAGCGGGAGTGGAGAGACCCAGTACTTC
NA	TRBV29-1	TRBJ2-5	NA	CSVDLGGTQYF	TGCAGCGTTGACCTAGGTGGGACCCAGTACTTC
TRBD2	TRBV7-6	TRBJ2-1	NA	CASSLALSSGIYDNEQFF	TGTGCCAGCAGCTTAGCGTTGTCTAGCGGGATATATGACAATGAGCAGTTCTTC
NA	TRBV27	TRBJ1-3	NA	CASSFTGASGNTIYF	TGTGCCAGCAGTTTCACCGGGGCCTCTGGAAACACCATATATTTT
TRBD2	TRBV7-8	TRBJ2-3	many	CASSSTWGLAGNTDTQYF	TGTGCCAGCAGCTCTACCTGGGGACTAGCGGGAAACACAGATACGCAGTATTTT